The clone carrying this T cell receptor beta chain turned up a few times. Its specificity is unknown. The entry originates in a study of T cells in Graves' hyperthyroidism and ophthalmopathy. About the research overall: Blood from the periphery was taken at initial diagnosis, before any treatment.

Findings of the study overall: Ophthalmopathy onset followed model prediction by a median approximately 5.9 months.

The TCR beta CDR3 regions underwent amplification using RNA transcripts as the source. HTBI primers drove first-round RT-PCR of the TCR CDR3. Each CDR3 protein is one row after TCRdb ran MiXCR on the multiplex PCR reads. The sample has 370,000 or so distinct CDR3 sequences, 15% to 18% seen once. Per the germline V gene, CDR1 is GTSNPN and CDR2 is SVGIG (reference sequence). The V and J ends lost 0 bases and 2 bases respectively, with 23 bases between them. CDR3 length: 18 amino acids. The blood specimen was taken at initial hyperthyroidism diagnosis, before any ophthalmopathy symptoms. The sequence came from a young woman with Graves' hyperthyroidism that later progressed to Graves' ophthalmopathy. The rearrangement uses TRBV30 and TRBJ2-7; tentative D call: TRBD1 (6 bases). Sequencing input: blood. CDR3 in DNA: TGTGCCTGGAGTGTAGGGTTTGAGGGGGAAATTGCCCCCTACGAGCAGTACTTC. Its protein is CAWSVGFEGEIAPYEQYF.